This is a list of T cell receptor beta chains from one sample in a study of T cells of healthy individuals. One entry per CDR3 protein results from TCRdb running MiXCR on the 5' RACE reads. The profile shows tens of thousands of distinct CDR3 sequences, roughly 4.3% of them singletons. The receptor source for this set is a human donor in good health. Each CDR3 is given with its conserved first and last residue. A D gene is named only where the DNA matches it firmly. Rows give clone size only sometimes, using once, few, many, or a class for an expanded clone.

CDR3aa	CDR3nt	d_gene	v_gene	abundance	j_gene
CASSYWAYKREETQYF	TGTGCCAGCAGTTACTGGGCCTATAAACGGGAAGAGACCCAGTACTTC	-	TRBV6-2/TRBV6-3	many	TRBJ2-5
CASSLAPVREYEQYF	TGTGCCAGCAGCTTAGCGCCAGTTAGAGAGTACGAGCAGTACTTC	-	TRBV7-2	many	TRBJ2-7
CASREGITEAFF	TGTGCCAGCAGGGAAGGGATCACTGAAGCTTTCTTT	-	TRBV6-2/TRBV6-3	-	TRBJ1-1
CASSKKRTGEQYF	TGCGCCAGCAGCAAGAAAAGGACGGGCGAGCAGTACTTC	-	TRBV5-1	many	TRBJ2-7
CSARGGSYGYTF	TGCAGTGCTAGAGGGGGATCCTATGGCTACACCTTC	-	TRBV20-1	many	TRBJ1-2
CASSGAQSSYEQYF	TGTGCCAGCAGTGGGGCCCAGAGCTCCTACGAGCAGTACTTC	-	TRBV2	many	TRBJ2-7
CASSVHIGQETQYF	TGTGCCAGCAGCGTACACATCGGGCAAGAGACCCAGTACTTC	-	TRBV9	many	TRBJ2-5
CSASSRLAGGLDTQYF	TGCAGTGCTAGCTCCCGACTAGCGGGAGGTCTCGATACGCAGTATTTT	TRBD2	TRBV20-1	few	TRBJ2-3
CASSFSRTGRGIQYF	TGCGCCAGCAGCTTTTCGAGGACAGGCCGTGGCATTCAGTACTTC	TRBD1	TRBV5-1	many	TRBJ2-4
CASSRRAGQETQYF	TGTGCCAGCTCCCGCAGGGCAGGCCAAGAGACCCAGTACTTC	-	TRBV18	many	TRBJ2-5
CSARLAGRTYEQYF	TGCAGTGCTAGACTAGCGGGCAGAACCTACGAGCAGTACTTC	TRBD2	TRBV20-1	few	TRBJ2-7
CASSPTRHQPQHF	TGTGCCAGCAGCCCCACTCGGCATCAGCCCCAGCATTTT	-	TRBV12-3/TRBV12-4	many	TRBJ1-5
CASSLTTGLGTEAFF	TGTGCCAGCAGCCTAACCACAGGGTTGGGGACTGAAGCTTTCTTT	-	TRBV7-2	few	TRBJ1-1
CASSLKGSWNEQFF	TGTGCCAGCAGTTTGAAAGGGTCTTGGAATGAGCAGTTCTTC	-	TRBV12-3/TRBV12-4	many	TRBJ2-1
CASSQEGPRETQYF	TGTGCCAGCAGCCAAGAAGGGCCGAGAGAGACCCAGTACTTC	-	TRBV3-1	few	TRBJ2-5
CASSNTGGTSQAFF	TGTGCCAGCAGCAATACAGGGGGGACTTCCCAAGCTTTCTTT	TRBD1	TRBV7-9	few	TRBJ1-1
CASSGGFGTEAFF	TGTGCCAGCAGTGGAGGGTTCGGCACTGAAGCTTTCTTT	-	TRBV7-3	many	TRBJ1-1
CASAEGQMNTEAFF	TGTGCTAGTGCTGAGGGACAGATGAACACTGAAGCTTTCTTT	TRBD1	TRBV12-5	few	TRBJ1-1
CASSYSSGFTQYF	TGTGCCAGCAGTTACTCTAGCGGGTTTACGCAGTATTTT	TRBD2	TRBV6-2/TRBV6-3	many	TRBJ2-3
CASSQEAELTEAFF	TGTGCCAGCAGCCAAGAGGCAGAGCTCACTGAAGCTTTCTTT	-	TRBV3-1	few	TRBJ1-1
CASSLDQGGSVTGELFF	TGTGCCAGCAGTTTGGACCAGGGAGGATCTGTAACCGGGGAGCTGTTTTTT	-	TRBV28	many	TRBJ2-2
CASTQTGGSYEQYF	TGCGCCAGCACCCAAACGGGCGGATCCTACGAGCAGTACTTC	-	TRBV5-1	many	TRBJ2-7
CSAIMGTRTIRAVGYTF	TGCAGTGCCATCATGGGGACGCGCACCATCCGGGCAGTTGGCTACACCTTC	-	TRBV20-1	few	TRBJ1-2
CSARRGMNNQPQHF	TGCAGTGCTCGAAGGGGGATGAACAATCAGCCCCAGCATTTT	-	TRBV20-1	few	TRBJ1-5
CASSLGTLRGELFF	TGTGCCAGCAGCTTGGGGACGCTCCGGGGGGAGCTGTTTTTT	-	TRBV5-6	few	TRBJ2-2
CASSRDSGNTIYF	TGTGCCAGCAGCAGGGACTCTGGAAACACCATATATTTT	-	TRBV11-3	-	TRBJ1-3
CSARDTSGRNTGELFF	TGCAGTGCTAGAGATACGAGCGGGAGGAACACCGGGGAGCTGTTTTTT	TRBD2	TRBV20-1	many	TRBJ2-2
CASSQDRVSAFGNTIYF	TGTGCCAGCAGCCAAGATCGAGTCTCGGCTTTTGGAAACACCATATATTTT	-	TRBV3-1	few	TRBJ1-3
CAWSVLGGNTEAFF	TGTGCCTGGAGTGTACTCGGGGGGAACACTGAAGCTTTCTTT	-	TRBV30	-	TRBJ1-1